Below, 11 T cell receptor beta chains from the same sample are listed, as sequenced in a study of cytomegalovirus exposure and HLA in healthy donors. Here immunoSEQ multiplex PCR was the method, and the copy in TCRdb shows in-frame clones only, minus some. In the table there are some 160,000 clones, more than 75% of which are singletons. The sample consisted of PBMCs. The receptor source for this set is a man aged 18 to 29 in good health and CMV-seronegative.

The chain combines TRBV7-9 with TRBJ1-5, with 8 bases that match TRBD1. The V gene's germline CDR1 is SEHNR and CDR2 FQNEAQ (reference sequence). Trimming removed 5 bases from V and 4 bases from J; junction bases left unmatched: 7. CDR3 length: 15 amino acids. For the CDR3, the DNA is TGTGCCAGCAGCGACGGACAGGGTGTAAATCAGCCCCAGCATTTT. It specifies CASSDGQGVNQPQHF.

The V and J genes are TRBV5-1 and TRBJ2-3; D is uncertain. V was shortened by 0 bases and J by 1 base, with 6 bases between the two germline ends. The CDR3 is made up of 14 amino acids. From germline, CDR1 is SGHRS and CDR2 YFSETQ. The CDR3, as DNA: TGCGCCAGCAGCTTGGGACGGGGCACAGATACGCAGTATTTT. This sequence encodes CASSLGRGTDTQYF.

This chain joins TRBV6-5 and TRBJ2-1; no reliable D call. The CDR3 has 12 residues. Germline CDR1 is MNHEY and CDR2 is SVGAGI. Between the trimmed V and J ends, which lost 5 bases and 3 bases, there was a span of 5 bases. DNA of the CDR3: TGTGCCAGCAGTCCCGGCTACAATGAGCAGTTCTTC. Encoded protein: CASSPGYNEQFF.

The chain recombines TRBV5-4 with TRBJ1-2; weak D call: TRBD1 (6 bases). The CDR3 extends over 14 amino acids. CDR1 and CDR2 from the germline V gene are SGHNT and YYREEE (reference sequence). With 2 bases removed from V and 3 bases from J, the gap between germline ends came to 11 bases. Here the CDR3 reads CASSLTGWDYGYTF. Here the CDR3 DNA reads TGTGCCAGCAGCTTAACAGGGTGGGACTATGGCTACACCTTC.

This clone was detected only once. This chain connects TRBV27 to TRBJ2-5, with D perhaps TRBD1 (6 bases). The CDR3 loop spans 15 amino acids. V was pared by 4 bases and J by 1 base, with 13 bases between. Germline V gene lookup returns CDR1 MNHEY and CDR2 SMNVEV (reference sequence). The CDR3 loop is CASSYTGTPQETQYF. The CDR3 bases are TGTGCCAGCAGTTATACCGGGACACCCCAAGAGACCCAGTACTTC.

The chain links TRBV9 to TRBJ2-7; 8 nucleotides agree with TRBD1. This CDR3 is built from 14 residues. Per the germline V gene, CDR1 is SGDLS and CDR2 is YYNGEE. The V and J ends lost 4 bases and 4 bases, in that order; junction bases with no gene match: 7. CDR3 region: CASSPPGGEYEQYF. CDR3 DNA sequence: TGTGCCAGCAGCCCGCCAGGGGGCGAATACGAGCAGTACTTC.

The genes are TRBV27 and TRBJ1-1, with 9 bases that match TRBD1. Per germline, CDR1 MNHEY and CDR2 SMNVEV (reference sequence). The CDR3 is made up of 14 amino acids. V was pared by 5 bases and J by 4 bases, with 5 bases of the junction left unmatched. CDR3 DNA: TGTGCCAGCAGTCCACAGGGGGCAGGCACTGAAGCTTTCTTT. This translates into CASSPQGAGTEAFF.

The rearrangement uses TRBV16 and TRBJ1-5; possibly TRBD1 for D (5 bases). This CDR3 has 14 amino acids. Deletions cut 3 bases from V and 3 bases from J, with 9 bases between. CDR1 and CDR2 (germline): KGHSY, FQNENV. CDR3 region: CASSQGRVNQPQHF. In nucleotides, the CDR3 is TGTGCCAGCAGCCAGGGCAGGGTCAATCAGCCCCAGCATTTT.

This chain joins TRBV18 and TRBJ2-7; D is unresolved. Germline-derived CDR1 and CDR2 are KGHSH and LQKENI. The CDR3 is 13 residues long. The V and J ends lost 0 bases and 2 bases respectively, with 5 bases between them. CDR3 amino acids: CASSPPTAYEQYV. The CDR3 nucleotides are TGTGCCAGCTCACCACCCACAGCCTACGAGCAGTACGTC.

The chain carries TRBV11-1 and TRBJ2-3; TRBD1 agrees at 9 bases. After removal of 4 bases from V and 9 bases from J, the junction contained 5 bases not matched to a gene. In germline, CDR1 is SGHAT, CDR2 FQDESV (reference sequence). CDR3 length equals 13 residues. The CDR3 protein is CASSSDRGGTQYF. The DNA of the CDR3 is TGTGCCAGCAGCTCGGACAGGGGAGGGACGCAGTATTTT.

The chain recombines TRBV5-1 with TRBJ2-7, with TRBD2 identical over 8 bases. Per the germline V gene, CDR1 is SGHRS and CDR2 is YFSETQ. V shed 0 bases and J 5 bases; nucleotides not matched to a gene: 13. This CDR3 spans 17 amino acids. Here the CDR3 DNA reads TGCGCCAGCAGCTTGGAAGGCAGCGGGAGTACAACGGACGAGCAGTACTTC. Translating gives CASSLEGSGSTTDEQYF.